This is a list of T cell receptor beta chains from one sample in a study of CD8+ T cells in alopecia areata. Using immunoSEQ multiplex PCR, the repertoire was profiled, and TCRdb retains in-frame clones only, with some absent. The table shows 4,000 to 4,500 clones, with 50% to 70% occurring only once. The source material was skin, sampled at week 4, from a patient treated with tofacitinib. These receptors were obtained from a human donor with alopecia areata. CDR3s include the opening cysteine and the closing phenylalanine or tryptophan.

cdr3_aa: CASSLGRSVEQFF
v_call: TRBV11-2

cdr3_aa: CASSRREDFTDTQYF
v_call: TRBV5-8

cdr3_aa: CASSLRAGAGNYEQYF
v_call: TRBV27

cdr3_aa: CASSLGPDRETQYF
v_call: TRBV5-8

cdr3_aa: CASSIGTGGSEKLFF
v_call: TRBV19

cdr3_aa: CASSLYLAGEYEQYF
v_call: TRBV7-6

cdr3_aa: CASSHLFSGANVLTF
v_call: TRBV14

cdr3_aa: CASSRRTGDYGYTF
v_call: TRBV6-1

cdr3_aa: CAGSPVGTDSANTGELFF
v_call: TRBV5-1

cdr3_aa: CASSVEDSPSIPGTDTQYF
v_call: TRBV2

cdr3_aa: CASSHTENTEAFF
v_call: TRBV6-6

cdr3_aa: CATARGVMTDSPLHF
v_call: TRBV27

cdr3_aa: CSVEGGRGRGETQYF
v_call: TRBV29-1